The present TCR beta chain was sequenced within a study of CD8+CD57+ T cells in acquired aplastic anemia. The overall study: Sorted CD4+ and CD8+ cells gave a mean 3.2 ug DNA, range about 0.19 to 27.4 ug. Study conclusions and caveats: In CD8+ cells, Simpson's diversity showed no significant difference between patients and controls. Around 30 sequences, all CD8+ CDR3, were shared between patients and controls.

According to the study, genomic DNA was the template for TCR beta VDJ and CDR3 profiling. TCRdb recomputed calls from the reads with MiXCR, one row per CDR3 protein. Among around 250,000 distinct CDR3 sequences, roughly half were seen once, and the ten largest hold approximately 8.2%. Points on this clonotype: The antigen is not known.

The germline V and J ends were trimmed by 0 bases and 7 bases, with 8 bases remaining between them. Germline-derived CDR1 and CDR2 are SGDLS and YYNGEE. This CDR3 region has 12 residues. The source is a human donor with severe aplastic anemia or a healthy control (not recorded which). Sequenced sample: sorted CD4+, CD8+, or CD8+CD57+ T cells (not recorded which) from PBMCs. The rearrangement links TRBV9 to TRBJ2-7; D may be TRBD1 or TRBD2 (5 bases each). CDR3 in amino acids: CASSVVGEEQYF. In DNA, the CDR3 is TGTGCCAGCAGCGTAGTAGGGGAGGAGCAGTACTTC.